This T cell receptor beta chain was obtained from a study of B cell selection in AIRE deficiency. The table lists this clone with a count of one. CD4+CD127+ cells were sorted as the conventional CD4 T cells. Assay used: immunoSEQ multiplex PCR; TCRdb lists only in-frame clones, some missing. The data show about 25,000 clones, about 95% seen once. The germline CDR1 and CDR2 sequences are SGHAT and FQNNGV. The V gene lost 5 bases and the J gene lost 2 bases, with 10 bases spanning the gap. There are 13 residues in the CDR3. The material sequenced was CD4+CD127+ conventional T cells sorted from PBMCs. The source is a human donor in good health. The rearrangement joins TRBV11-2 to TRBJ2-7; D not certain. The CDR3 region has the DNA TGTGCCAGCAGCAACGTTCAAACCTACGAGCAGTACTTC. Its protein product is CASSNVQTYEQYF.